This TCR beta chain derives from a study of patients and donors after allogeneic stem cell transplantation. From the RT-PCR reads, TCRdb called clonotypes with MiXCR, one entry per CDR3 protein. There are approximately 31,000 distinct CDR3 sequences in the sample; roughly a third occur only once, and 76% lies in the top ten. Germline-derived CDR1 and CDR2 are SGHVS and FNYEAQ. This CDR3 is 13 amino acids long. V lost 0 bases and J 9 bases, leaving 9 bases between the germline ends. The rearrangement joins TRBV7-6 to TRBJ2-1, with D possibly TRBD2 on 5 matching bases. The TCR comes from a human donor who was either an allogeneic HSCT recipient or a stem cell or donor lymphocyte infusion donor (not recorded which). It is not recorded whose cells these are; they may come from a transplant donor. Sequencing was performed on blood, either unsorted or a sorted T cell fraction (not recorded which). CDR3 DNA sequence: TGTGCCAGCAGCTTAGCGCGCCTAGCTGAGCAGTTCTTC. Encoded protein: CASSLARLAEQFF.